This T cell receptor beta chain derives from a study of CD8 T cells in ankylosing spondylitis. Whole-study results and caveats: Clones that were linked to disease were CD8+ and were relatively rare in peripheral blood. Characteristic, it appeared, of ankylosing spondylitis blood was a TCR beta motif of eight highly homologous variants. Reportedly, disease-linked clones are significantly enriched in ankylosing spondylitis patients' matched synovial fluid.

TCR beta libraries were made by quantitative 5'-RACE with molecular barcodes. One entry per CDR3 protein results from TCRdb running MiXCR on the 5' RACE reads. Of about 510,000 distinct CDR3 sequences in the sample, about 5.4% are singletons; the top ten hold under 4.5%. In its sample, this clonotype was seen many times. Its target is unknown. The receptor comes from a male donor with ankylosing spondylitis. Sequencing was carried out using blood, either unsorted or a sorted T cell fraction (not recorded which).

The CDR3 region is CASSIQDLNTEAFF. DNA of the CDR3: TGCGCCAGCAGCATACAGGATTTGAACACTGAAGCTTTCTTT. The chain has TRBV5-1 and TRBJ1-1, with D maybe TRBD1 (5 bases). Per germline, CDR1 SGHRS and CDR2 YFSETQ. Trimming left V 4 bases short and J 0 bases short, with 10 bases between. This CDR3 comprises 14 residues.